The rows below give T cell receptor beta chains drawn from one sample of a study of radiation and T cells in renal cell carcinoma. Assay: immunoSEQ multiplex PCR; the TCRdb copy retains only in-frame clones and omits some. The top ten clones hold about 11% of a sample with fewer than 200,000 clones, about 85% of them seen once. The sequencing here drew on blood, taken from a patient whose treatment included radiotherapy and nephrectomy. Receptor source: a woman between 50 and 59 years old with renal cell carcinoma. Each CDR3 is given with its conserved first and last residue. The order of the fields is D gene, clone size, J gene, V gene, CDR3 DNA, CDR3 protein. A D gene is named only where the DNA matches it firmly. Some rows mark clone size as missing; the rest say once, few, many or name a class of expanded clone.

d_gene: TRBD2; abundance: NA; j_gene: TRBJ2-1; v_gene: TRBV12-5; CDR3nt: TGTGCTAGTGGCCCGGTTCGGGGACTAGTACGCGATGAGCAGTTCTTC; CDR3aa: CASGPVRGLVRDEQFF
d_gene: TRBD2; abundance: NA; j_gene: TRBJ2-1; v_gene: TRBV5-1; CDR3nt: TGCGCCAGCAGCTCCAGACTAGCGGGGCTAAACAATGAGCAGTTCTTC; CDR3aa: CASSSRLAGLNNEQFF
d_gene: NA; abundance: NA; j_gene: TRBJ1-6; v_gene: TRBV29-1; CDR3nt: TGCAGCGTAGCCGGGCAGGGAGGTAATTCACCCCTCCACTTT; CDR3aa: CSVAGQGGNSPLHF
d_gene: NA; abundance: once; j_gene: TRBJ2-7; v_gene: TRBV7-2; CDR3nt: TGTGCCAGCAGCCCCCAGGGGCGGGCTCCCTACGAGCAGTACTTC; CDR3aa: CASSPQGRAPYEQYF
d_gene: NA; abundance: few; j_gene: TRBJ1-1; v_gene: TRBV19; CDR3nt: TGTGCCAGTAGTCCTTCGCGGGGGTCGGCTTTCTTT; CDR3aa: CASSPSRGSAFF
d_gene: NA; abundance: NA; j_gene: TRBJ2-3; v_gene: TRBV4-3; CDR3nt: TGCGCCAGCAGCCAAGTTTGGGGTGTTGGGACTGGGTTCACAGATACGCAGTATTTT; CDR3aa: CASSQVWGVGTGFTDTQYF
d_gene: NA; abundance: NA; j_gene: TRBJ1-1; v_gene: TRBV5-1; CDR3nt: TGCGCCAGCAGCTGGACTGTGAACACTGAAGCTTTCTTT; CDR3aa: CASSWTVNTEAFF
d_gene: TRBD1; abundance: NA; j_gene: TRBJ1-3; v_gene: TRBV7-9; CDR3nt: TGTGCCAGCAGCCCCGGGACAGGGGTTGGAAACACCATATATTTT; CDR3aa: CASSPGTGVGNTIYF
d_gene: NA; abundance: few; j_gene: TRBJ1-6; v_gene: TRBV6-5; CDR3nt: TGTGCCAGCATGGCAGCGGGTTCACCCCTCCACTTT; CDR3aa: CASMAAGSPLHF
d_gene: NA; abundance: NA; j_gene: TRBJ2-5; v_gene: TRBV7-2; CDR3nt: TGTGCCAGCAGCTTAGGGGACCTCCTTAGCCGAGAGACCCAGTACTTC; CDR3aa: CASSLGDLLSRETQYF
d_gene: TRBD1; abundance: NA; j_gene: TRBJ1-1; v_gene: TRBV18; CDR3nt: TGTGCCAGCTCACTAGGACAGGGGGCTGAAGCTTTCTTT; CDR3aa: CASSLGQGAEAFF
d_gene: NA; abundance: NA; j_gene: TRBJ1-6; v_gene: TRBV18; CDR3nt: TGTGCCAGCTCACCTGACGAAGGACGAGGAAATAATTCACCCCTCCACTTT; CDR3aa: CASSPDEGRGNNSPLHF
d_gene: NA; abundance: NA; j_gene: TRBJ2-2; v_gene: TRBV7-9; CDR3nt: TGTGCCAGCAGCTTAGATCGCTCCACCGGGGAGCTGTTTTTT; CDR3aa: CASSLDRSTGELFF
d_gene: NA; abundance: once; j_gene: TRBJ1-4; v_gene: TRBV30; CDR3nt: TGTGCCTGGAGTGTACGAGGGCGGGGGGGCCTGAATGAAAAACTGTTTTTT; CDR3aa: CAWSVRGRGGLNEKLFF
d_gene: NA; abundance: NA; j_gene: TRBJ1-3; v_gene: TRBV9; CDR3nt: TGTGCCAGCAGCGTAGGAGGGGCGACTGGAAACACCATATATTTT; CDR3aa: CASSVGGATGNTIYF
d_gene: NA; abundance: NA; j_gene: TRBJ1-2; v_gene: TRBV11-2; CDR3nt: TGTGCCAGCAGCTTAGAACAAGCTAACTATGGCTACACCTTC; CDR3aa: CASSLEQANYGYTF
d_gene: NA; abundance: NA; j_gene: TRBJ1-1; v_gene: TRBV2; CDR3nt: TGTGCCAGCAGTGAACGGTCAGGGGTGAACACTGAAGCTTTCTTT; CDR3aa: CASSERSGVNTEAFF
d_gene: TRBD1; abundance: NA; j_gene: TRBJ2-1; v_gene: TRBV15; CDR3nt: TGTGCCACCAGCAGAGATACAAATACTTGGACAGGGGGCAATGAGCAGTTCTTC; CDR3aa: CATSRDTNTWTGGNEQFF
d_gene: NA; abundance: NA; j_gene: TRBJ1-1; v_gene: TRBV6-6; CDR3nt: TGTGCCAGCAGGGGGGGAGGGGCTTCGAACACTGAAGCTTTCTTT; CDR3aa: CASRGGGASNTEAFF
d_gene: NA; abundance: NA; j_gene: TRBJ2-7; v_gene: TRBV5-1; CDR3nt: TGCGCCAGCAGCTTGGATCAAGCCGAGTACGAGCAGTACTTC; CDR3aa: CASSLDQAEYEQYF
d_gene: TRBD1; abundance: NA; j_gene: TRBJ2-7; v_gene: TRBV5-1; CDR3nt: TGCGCCAGCAGCTTGGTCGGGACAGGGCCCTACGAGCAGTACTTC; CDR3aa: CASSLVGTGPYEQYF
d_gene: TRBD1; abundance: NA; j_gene: TRBJ1-2; v_gene: TRBV6-6; CDR3nt: TGTGCCAGCAGTTCCGCGACAGGGGCTGGCTACACCTTC; CDR3aa: CASSSATGAGYTF
d_gene: NA; abundance: NA; j_gene: TRBJ1-6; v_gene: TRBV7-2; CDR3nt: TGTGCCAGCAGCCCTACCACAAATTCACCCCTCCACTTT; CDR3aa: CASSPTTNSPLHF
d_gene: NA; abundance: NA; j_gene: TRBJ1-1; v_gene: TRBV6-5; CDR3nt: TGTGCCAGCAGGGCACCCCGGGGGAACACTGAAGCTTTCTTT; CDR3aa: CASRAPRGNTEAFF
d_gene: TRBD1; abundance: NA; j_gene: TRBJ1-2; v_gene: TRBV15; CDR3nt: TGTGCCACCAGCAGGGAGGACAGGCGTGGCTACACCTTC; CDR3aa: CATSREDRRGYTF
d_gene: TRBD1; abundance: NA; j_gene: TRBJ1-1; v_gene: TRBV7-8; CDR3nt: TGTGCCAGCAGCTCTAGGGGACAGGGGGGCACTGAAGCTTTCTTT; CDR3aa: CASSSRGQGGTEAFF
d_gene: TRBD2; abundance: NA; j_gene: TRBJ2-1; v_gene: TRBV9; CDR3nt: TGTGCCAGCAGCATGGGGAGGGACGGGGATGAGCAGTTCTTC; CDR3aa: CASSMGRDGDEQFF
d_gene: TRBD2; abundance: NA; j_gene: TRBJ2-7; v_gene: TRBV19; CDR3nt: TGTGCCAGTAGTATGCTAGCGGGGAGCTCCTACGAGCAGTACTTC; CDR3aa: CASSMLAGSSYEQYF
d_gene: NA; abundance: NA; j_gene: TRBJ1-2; v_gene: TRBV7-2; CDR3nt: TGTGCCAGCAGCTTAAGTAGAGAGAACTATGGCTACACCTTC; CDR3aa: CASSLSRENYGYTF
d_gene: TRBD1; abundance: NA; j_gene: TRBJ1-2; v_gene: TRBV7-9; CDR3nt: TGTGCCAGCAGCTTAGCGCAGGGGGAAAACTATGGCTACACCTTC; CDR3aa: CASSLAQGENYGYTF
d_gene: TRBD1; abundance: NA; j_gene: TRBJ1-1; v_gene: TRBV11-2; CDR3nt: TGTGCCAGCAGCACACTGACAGGGGGGACGACTGAAGCTTTCTTT; CDR3aa: CASSTLTGGTTEAFF
d_gene: NA; abundance: NA; j_gene: TRBJ2-1; v_gene: TRBV11-2; CDR3nt: TGTGCCAGCAGCCACCTAGAGGATAGCTCCTACAATGAGCAGTTCTTC; CDR3aa: CASSHLEDSSYNEQFF
d_gene: NA; abundance: once; j_gene: TRBJ2-3; v_gene: TRBV6-5; CDR3nt: TGTGCCAGCAGTCTACGTAGGATCACAGATACGCAGTATTTT; CDR3aa: CASSLRRITDTQYF
d_gene: NA; abundance: NA; j_gene: TRBJ2-7; v_gene: TRBV18; CDR3nt: TGTGCCAGCTCTCCGCGGAGGGACTCCAGCTACGAGCAGTACTTC; CDR3aa: CASSPRRDSSYEQYF
d_gene: NA; abundance: NA; j_gene: TRBJ1-2; v_gene: TRBV30; CDR3nt: TGTGCCTGGAGCCCCGGACTTACATACAATCACTACACCTTC; CDR3aa: CAWSPGLTYNHYTF
d_gene: NA; abundance: NA; j_gene: TRBJ2-7; v_gene: TRBV6-5; CDR3nt: TGTGCCAGCAGATTTATAGGAACCTACGAGCAGTACTTC; CDR3aa: CASRFIGTYEQYF
d_gene: NA; abundance: NA; j_gene: TRBJ1-1; v_gene: TRBV19; CDR3nt: TGTGCCAGTAGTCGGCAGGGGACTACTGAAGCTTTCTTT; CDR3aa: CASSRQGTTEAFF
d_gene: NA; abundance: NA; j_gene: TRBJ1-5; v_gene: TRBV6-4; CDR3nt: TGTGCCAGCAGTGACCCCTACGGGGGCGGGGGGAATCAGCCCCAGCATTTT; CDR3aa: CASSDPYGGGGNQPQHF
d_gene: NA; abundance: NA; j_gene: TRBJ1-2; v_gene: TRBV2; CDR3nt: TGTGCCTCTAAGATCACCTTTAACTATGGCTACACCTTC; CDR3aa: CASKITFNYGYTF
d_gene: NA; abundance: NA; j_gene: TRBJ1-2; v_gene: TRBV5-6; CDR3nt: TGTGCCAGCAGCTTGTATAGGCTCTCCTATGGCTACACCTTC; CDR3aa: CASSLYRLSYGYTF
d_gene: NA; abundance: NA; j_gene: TRBJ2-2; v_gene: TRBV4-1; CDR3nt: TGCGCCAGCAGACGATTCTCGACCGGGACTTTAAACACCGGGGAGCTGTTTTTT; CDR3aa: CASRRFSTGTLNTGELFF
d_gene: NA; abundance: NA; j_gene: TRBJ1-1; v_gene: TRBV5-4; CDR3nt: TGTGCCAGCAGCTTGTGGACTGGGACTGAAGCTTTCTTT; CDR3aa: CASSLWTGTEAFF
d_gene: TRBD2; abundance: few; j_gene: TRBJ2-1; v_gene: TRBV13; CDR3nt: TGTGCCAGCAGCCTATTCCTAACGGGACTAGAATACAATGAGCAGTTCTTC; CDR3aa: CASSLFLTGLEYNEQFF
d_gene: NA; abundance: NA; j_gene: TRBJ2-2; v_gene: TRBV4-3; CDR3nt: TGCGCCAGCAGCCAAGATATTAGCGAGTTTAGCACCGGGGAGCTGTTTTTT; CDR3aa: CASSQDISEFSTGELFF
d_gene: NA; abundance: once; j_gene: TRBJ1-4; v_gene: TRBV5-1; CDR3nt: TGCGCCAGCAGCCGGACAGAACCAACTAATGAAAAACTGTTTTTT; CDR3aa: CASSRTEPTNEKLFF
d_gene: NA; abundance: NA; j_gene: TRBJ2-5; v_gene: TRBV4-3; CDR3nt: TGCGCCAGCAGCCAAGATCGGGGAGAGACCCAGTACTTC; CDR3aa: CASSQDRGETQYF
d_gene: TRBD2; abundance: NA; j_gene: TRBJ2-1; v_gene: TRBV11-2; CDR3nt: TGTGCCAGCAGCGGGGGGGCCCGGACTAGCGGGGCCTCCTACAATGAGCAGTTCTTC; CDR3aa: CASSGGARTSGASYNEQFF
d_gene: NA; abundance: NA; j_gene: TRBJ1-2; v_gene: TRBV29-1; CDR3nt: TGCAGCGTTGCGCTTCCACAGGGACACTATGGCTACACCTTC; CDR3aa: CSVALPQGHYGYTF
d_gene: TRBD1; abundance: NA; j_gene: TRBJ2-3; v_gene: TRBV18; CDR3nt: TGTGCCAGCTCAACGACAGGGGGGGCATCAGATACGCAGTATTTT; CDR3aa: CASSTTGGASDTQYF
d_gene: TRBD1; abundance: NA; j_gene: TRBJ1-2; v_gene: TRBV5-1; CDR3nt: TGCGCCAGCAGCTTTGGGGACAGGGGCATTTTTGGCTACACCTTC; CDR3aa: CASSFGDRGIFGYTF